This TCR beta chain came from a study of vaccination and CD4 T cells after COVID-19. Study-wide background: Convalescent participants consisted of six males and four females, two being Hispanic. The study's findings and limits: A nonsignificant rise from roughly 22 to 38 was seen in the median number of SARS-CoV-2-reactive clonotypes.

The Oncomine TCR Beta short-read assay was applied to DNA of cultured CD4+ T cells. TCRdb ran MiXCR on the PCR reads and lists one entry per CDR3 protein. The sample has about 12,000 distinct CDR3 sequences; 55% to 60% are singletons. Of note for this clonotype: Its antigen is as yet unknown.

Treatment here: approximately 10-day PBMC culture with coronavirus spike peptide pools or control peptides (ViraFEST assay). First, ViraFEST expanded antigen-specific T cells with peptide pools, and next it sequenced the TCRs. The sequenced sample was CD4+ T cells from blood, cultured in vitro. The sequence was collected from a human donor who had recovered from COVID-19.

The CDR3 nucleotides are TGCAGCGTTGAGGGAGGGTTTAGAGAGACCCAGTACTTC. Residues: CSVEGGFRETQYF. The chain recombines TRBV29-1 with TRBJ2-5; 7 positions match TRBD2. Trimming at V came to 3 bases and at J to 4 bases, leaving 5 bases not matched to a gene. Germline assignment: CDR1 SQVTM and CDR2 ANQGSEA. The CDR3 totals 13 residues.